The present T cell receptor beta chain was sequenced within a study of blood T cells in healthy people across ages. This clonotype was counted ten times or more. A sample-barcoded 5' primer and a J-beta primer mix were used in a second PCR of about 6 to 11 cycles. Each cDNA was tagged by a template-switch adaptor containing 12 random nucleotides. TCRdb redid the calling of the 5' RACE reads with MiXCR, one entry per CDR3 protein. The table shows 870,000 or so distinct CDR3 sequences, with about 30% occurring only once. Sequenced: blood. The receptor was isolated from an elderly woman in good health.

The CDR3 DNA sequence: TGCGCCAGCAGCTTGACTAGCGTATGGGGGGACAATGAGCAGTTCTTC. Its protein is CASSLTSVWGDNEQFF. The chain links TRBV5-1 to TRBJ2-1, with 7 positions matching TRBD2. The CDR3 spans 16 residues. Germline loops: CDR1 SGHRS, CDR2 YFSETQ. The V segment lost 1 base and the J segment 5 bases; nucleotides outside the gene matches: 9.